This is a list of T cell receptor beta chains from one sample in a study of T cell responses to AZD1222 COVID-19 vaccine. The data were produced by immunoSEQ multiplex PCR, yet TCRdb's version contains in-frame clones alone and is incomplete. The data show about 210,000 clones, roughly 94% seen once. The source was peripheral blood, collected 28 days after the second dose of the MenACWY control vaccine. The receptors shown here come from an adult who received the MenACWY meningococcal vaccine as a control. CDR3s include the opening cysteine and the closing phenylalanine or tryptophan. D genes are given only for firm matches. Some rows mark clone size as missing; the rest say once, few, many or name a class of expanded clone.

v_call: TRBV27; clone_size: once; j_call: TRBJ1-2; d_call: TRBD1; cdr3_aa: CASSSRATGNHGYTF; cdr3_nt: TGTGCCAGCAGTTCCCGAGCGACAGGGAATCATGGCTACACCTTC
v_call: TRBV19; clone_size: -; j_call: TRBJ2-2; d_call: -; cdr3_aa: CASSTVGLMNTGELFF; cdr3_nt: TGTGCCAGTAGTACTGTGGGACTTATGAACACCGGGGAGCTGTTTTTT
v_call: TRBV18; clone_size: -; j_call: TRBJ1-5; d_call: TRBD1; cdr3_aa: CASSPAGGGGQPQHF; cdr3_nt: TGTGCCAGCTCACCCGCAGGGGGGGGAGGTCAGCCCCAGCATTTT
v_call: TRBV11-2; clone_size: -; j_call: TRBJ2-7; d_call: -; cdr3_aa: CASSLEPGSNYEQYF; cdr3_nt: TGTGCCAGCAGCTTAGAACCGGGCAGTAACTACGAGCAGTACTTC
v_call: TRBV7-9; clone_size: -; j_call: TRBJ2-1; d_call: -; cdr3_aa: CASSFSEDNEQFF; cdr3_nt: TGTGCCAGCAGCTTTTCCGAGGACAATGAGCAGTTCTTC
v_call: TRBV5-1; clone_size: -; j_call: TRBJ1-4; d_call: TRBD1; cdr3_aa: CASSLQGALNEKLFF; cdr3_nt: TGCGCCAGCAGCTTACAGGGGGCCCTTAATGAAAAACTGTTTTTT
v_call: TRBV5-1; clone_size: -; j_call: TRBJ1-2; d_call: TRBD1; cdr3_aa: CASSLGQGIGGYTF; cdr3_nt: TGCGCCAGCAGCTTGGGACAGGGGATTGGTGGCTACACCTTC
v_call: TRBV19; clone_size: -; j_call: TRBJ2-1; d_call: TRBD2; cdr3_aa: CASSIRTSGVYNEQFF; cdr3_nt: TGTGCCAGTAGTATTCGTACTAGCGGGGTATACAATGAGCAGTTCTTC
v_call: TRBV10-1; clone_size: -; j_call: TRBJ1-4; d_call: -; cdr3_aa: CASRPLCQFF; cdr3_nt: TGCGCCAGCAGGCCCCTTTGTCAGTTTTTT
v_call: TRBV5-1; clone_size: -; j_call: TRBJ2-3; d_call: -; cdr3_aa: CASSQPDRDTQYF; cdr3_nt: TGCGCCAGCAGCCAACCGGACCGAGATACGCAGTATTTT
v_call: TRBV30; clone_size: -; j_call: TRBJ1-2; d_call: -; cdr3_aa: CAWSLTDYGYTF; cdr3_nt: TGTGCCTGGAGTCTGACGGACTATGGCTACACCTTC
v_call: TRBV7-9; clone_size: -; j_call: TRBJ2-2; d_call: -; cdr3_aa: CASSLLTGRVGTGELFF; cdr3_nt: TGTGCCAGCAGCTTACTCACAGGCAGGGTTGGCACCGGGGAGCTGTTTTTT
v_call: TRBV21-1; clone_size: -; j_call: TRBJ2-7; d_call: -; cdr3_aa: CASSKVRTGAERASYEQYF; cdr3_nt: TGTGCCAGCAGCAAAGTCCGCACAGGGGCCGAGCGGGCCTCCTACGAGCAGTACTTC
v_call: TRBV24-1; clone_size: once; j_call: TRBJ2-3; d_call: -; cdr3_aa: CATSEGLTDTQYF; cdr3_nt: TGTGCCACCAGTGAGGGGCTCACAGATACGCAGTATTTT
v_call: TRBV30; clone_size: -; j_call: TRBJ1-2; d_call: -; cdr3_aa: CAWEASYGYTF; cdr3_nt: TGTGCCTGGGAGGCCTCCTATGGCTACACCTTC
v_call: TRBV7-6; clone_size: -; j_call: TRBJ1-3; d_call: -; cdr3_aa: CASSLVSRPGNTIYF; cdr3_nt: TGTGCCAGCAGCTTAGTTTCACGTCCTGGAAACACCATATATTTT
v_call: TRBV12-3/TRBV12-4; clone_size: -; j_call: TRBJ1-2; d_call: -; cdr3_aa: CASSGTGGYTF; cdr3_nt: TGTGCCAGCAGTGGGACGGGGGGCTACACCTTC
v_call: TRBV27; clone_size: -; j_call: TRBJ2-2; d_call: -; cdr3_aa: CASSPRSSEGDGELFF; cdr3_nt: TGTGCCAGCAGCCCTCGATCGTCGGAGGGCGACGGGGAGCTGTTTTTT
v_call: TRBV28; clone_size: -; j_call: TRBJ2-4; d_call: TRBD1; cdr3_aa: CASTSSGQGGKNIQYF; cdr3_nt: TGTGCCAGCACCTCTTCGGGACAGGGAGGTAAAAACATTCAGTACTTC
v_call: TRBV7-9; clone_size: -; j_call: TRBJ1-1; d_call: -; cdr3_aa: CASSLGGYSQGHTEAFF; cdr3_nt: TGTGCCAGCAGCTTAGGGGGCTACAGCCAGGGGCACACTGAAGCTTTCTTT
v_call: TRBV28; clone_size: -; j_call: TRBJ1-1; d_call: -; cdr3_aa: CASSLRTLTEAFF; cdr3_nt: TGTGCCAGCAGTTTGCGGACGCTCACTGAAGCTTTCTTT
v_call: TRBV28; clone_size: -; j_call: TRBJ2-7; d_call: -; cdr3_aa: CASSQTNEQYF; cdr3_nt: TGTGCCAGCAGCCAGACGAACGAGCAGTACTTC
v_call: TRBV3-1/TRBV3-2; clone_size: -; j_call: TRBJ1-2; d_call: -; cdr3_aa: CASSQDPRAWGYTF; cdr3_nt: TGTGCCAGCAGCCAAGATCCGAGAGCCTGGGGCTACACCTTC
v_call: TRBV3-1/TRBV3-2; clone_size: -; j_call: TRBJ1-1; d_call: -; cdr3_aa: CASSRGNTEAFF; cdr3_nt: TGTGCCAGCAGCCGAGGGAACACTGAAGCTTTCTTT
v_call: TRBV7-9; clone_size: -; j_call: TRBJ1-5; d_call: TRBD1; cdr3_aa: CASSLDRGNQPQHF; cdr3_nt: TGTGCCAGCAGCCTGGACAGGGGCAATCAGCCCCAGCATTTT
v_call: TRBV7-2; clone_size: -; j_call: TRBJ1-2; d_call: -; cdr3_aa: CASTGRAGSQFGYTF; cdr3_nt: TGTGCCAGCACCGGGAGGGCAGGGAGTCAATTTGGCTACACCTTC
v_call: TRBV4-1; clone_size: -; j_call: TRBJ1-2; d_call: -; cdr3_aa: CASSQDPQAPGGYTF; cdr3_nt: TGCGCCAGCAGCCAAGATCCTCAGGCCCCGGGGGGCTACACCTTC
v_call: TRBV4-3; clone_size: -; j_call: TRBJ2-7; d_call: TRBD2; cdr3_aa: CASSHLGTSGANEQYF; cdr3_nt: TGCGCCAGCAGCCACCTAGGGACTAGCGGGGCTAACGAGCAGTACTTC
v_call: TRBV15; clone_size: -; j_call: TRBJ1-5; d_call: -; cdr3_aa: CATSSGRGAGNQPQHF; cdr3_nt: TGTGCCACCAGCTCAGGGAGGGGGGCCGGCAATCAGCCCCAGCATTTT
v_call: TRBV6-5; clone_size: -; j_call: TRBJ1-5; d_call: -; cdr3_aa: CASSYSYQPQHF; cdr3_nt: TGTGCCAGCAGTTACTCGTATCAGCCCCAGCATTTT
v_call: TRBV9; clone_size: -; j_call: TRBJ2-7; d_call: TRBD1; cdr3_aa: CASSVTQGANPYEQYF; cdr3_nt: TGTGCCAGCAGCGTCACACAGGGGGCCAATCCCTACGAGCAGTACTTC
v_call: TRBV6-4; clone_size: -; j_call: TRBJ2-1; d_call: -; cdr3_aa: CASSDGRGPNNEQFF; cdr3_nt: TGTGCCAGCAGTGATGGTCGTGGACCCAACAATGAGCAGTTCTTC
v_call: TRBV6-5; clone_size: -; j_call: TRBJ2-7; d_call: -; cdr3_aa: CASKLGASYEQYF; cdr3_nt: TGTGCCAGCAAGCTCGGTGCCTCCTACGAGCAGTACTTC
v_call: TRBV6-4; clone_size: -; j_call: TRBJ1-2; d_call: TRBD1; cdr3_aa: CASSESTGVAGYTF; cdr3_nt: TGTGCCAGCAGTGAATCGACAGGGGTCGCGGGCTACACCTTC
v_call: TRBV5-4; clone_size: -; j_call: TRBJ2-7; d_call: TRBD1; cdr3_aa: CASSFDRVTYEQYF; cdr3_nt: TGTGCCAGCAGCTTTGACAGGGTGACCTACGAGCAGTACTTC
v_call: TRBV3-1/TRBV3-2; clone_size: -; j_call: TRBJ1-1; d_call: -; cdr3_aa: CASRDEGHLNTEAFF; cdr3_nt: TGTGCCAGCAGGGACGAGGGACACTTGAACACTGAAGCTTTCTTT
v_call: TRBV7-9; clone_size: once; j_call: TRBJ2-1; d_call: -; cdr3_aa: CASREGRVNEQFF; cdr3_nt: TGTGCCAGCAGGGAGGGGCGGGTCAATGAGCAGTTCTTC
v_call: TRBV6-2/TRBV6-3; clone_size: -; j_call: TRBJ1-1; d_call: -; cdr3_aa: CASSWTLSTEAFF; cdr3_nt: TGTGCCAGCAGTTGGACCTTGAGTACTGAAGCTTTCTTT
v_call: TRBV5-1; clone_size: -; j_call: TRBJ2-7; d_call: TRBD2; cdr3_aa: CASSLGGGPSYEQYF; cdr3_nt: TGCGCCAGCAGCTTGGGCGGGGGGCCATCCTACGAGCAGTACTTC
v_call: TRBV28; clone_size: -; j_call: TRBJ1-4; d_call: -; cdr3_aa: CASSPPQLTTNEKLFF; cdr3_nt: TGTGCCAGCAGTCCCCCCCAACTAACAACTAATGAAAAACTGTTTTTT
v_call: TRBV5-1; clone_size: -; j_call: TRBJ2-7; d_call: -; cdr3_aa: CASSLAAGTYEQYF; cdr3_nt: TGCGCCAGCAGCTTGGCGGCGGGAACCTACGAGCAGTACTTC
v_call: TRBV12-3/TRBV12-4; clone_size: -; j_call: TRBJ1-6; d_call: -; cdr3_aa: CASSLGGGSPLHF; cdr3_nt: TGTGCCAGCAGTTTAGGAGGGGGTTCACCCCTCCACTTT